Listed below are T cell receptor beta chains from one sample, sequenced in a study of identical twins. One entry per CDR3 protein results from TCRdb running MiXCR on the 5' RACE reads. The sample includes a few hundred thousand distinct CDR3 sequences, approximately 14% of them seen just once. This same sample was also part of a study on yellow fever vaccine responses in identical twins.

Sample: CD4+ T cells sorted from blood. Receptor source: a woman between 18 and 30 years old in good health. Both conserved end residues are part of each CDR3. The D gene is left open where the match is weak. Only part of the rows carry a size: once, few, many, or a class if the clone is expanded.

D gene: TRBD1
clone size: .
V gene: TRBV24-1
J gene: TRBJ2-3
CDR3 DNA: TGTGCCACCAGTGAAGGACAGGACTCCCGTACGCAGTATTTT
CDR3 protein: CATSEGQDSRTQYF

D gene: .
clone size: .
V gene: TRBV10-3
J gene: TRBJ1-1
CDR3 DNA: TGTGCCACCCGTTCGGCAGGGCGGACTGAAGCTTTCTTT
CDR3 protein: CATRSAGRTEAFF

D gene: TRBD1
clone size: .
V gene: TRBV4-1
J gene: TRBJ2-3
CDR3 DNA: TGCGCCAGCAGCCAGGCCGGGACAGGAAATACGCAGTATTTT
CDR3 protein: CASSQAGTGNTQYF

D gene: .
clone size: .
V gene: TRBV29-1
J gene: TRBJ2-2
CDR3 DNA: TGCAGCGTTGTTCGGCTAGTGGGCGGGGAGCTGTTTTTT
CDR3 protein: CSVVRLVGGELFF

D gene: .
clone size: few
V gene: TRBV11-2
J gene: TRBJ2-2
CDR3 DNA: TGTGCCAGCAGCTCCCAGTACGGGGAGCTGTTTTTT
CDR3 protein: CASSSQYGELFF

D gene: TRBD1
clone size: few
V gene: TRBV12-3/TRBV12-4
J gene: TRBJ1-6
CDR3 DNA: TGTGCCAGCAGTCCCTCAGCTTGGACAGGGTTATCACCCCTCCACTTT
CDR3 protein: CASSPSAWTGLSPLHF

D gene: .
clone size: .
V gene: TRBV10-3
J gene: TRBJ1-6
CDR3 DNA: TGTGCCATCAGTGGGGAGACGTCTAATTCACCCCTCCACTTT
CDR3 protein: CAISGETSNSPLHF

D gene: TRBD1
clone size: .
V gene: TRBV24-1
J gene: TRBJ2-3
CDR3 DNA: TGTGCCACCAGTGATTTGCGGGCAGGGGGCCGCACAGATACGCAGTATTTT
CDR3 protein: CATSDLRAGGRTDTQYF

D gene: .
clone size: few
V gene: TRBV3-1
J gene: TRBJ1-1
CDR3 DNA: TGTGCCAGCAGCCGGGACACGGCAAGAACTTTCTTT
CDR3 protein: CASSRDTARTFF

D gene: .
clone size: many
V gene: TRBV12-3/TRBV12-4
J gene: TRBJ1-5
CDR3 DNA: TGTGCCAGCAGTTCAGCGATGAACCAGCCCCAGCATTTT
CDR3 protein: CASSSAMNQPQHF

D gene: .
clone size: .
V gene: TRBV5-1
J gene: TRBJ2-7
CDR3 DNA: TGCGCCAGCAGCGTGAACTACGAGCAGTACTTC
CDR3 protein: CASSVNYEQYF

D gene: TRBD1
clone size: few
V gene: TRBV3-1
J gene: TRBJ1-6
CDR3 DNA: TGTGCCAGCAGCCAAGAAACGGGACAGGGGTACGGTTCACCCCTCCACTTT
CDR3 protein: CASSQETGQGYGSPLHF

D gene: TRBD1
clone size: .
V gene: TRBV24-1
J gene: TRBJ2-1
CDR3 DNA: TGTGCCACCAGTGACGAACAGGGGGCTTCCTACAATGAGCAGTTCTTC
CDR3 protein: CATSDEQGASYNEQFF

D gene: TRBD1
clone size: many
V gene: TRBV5-1
J gene: TRBJ1-1
CDR3 DNA: TGCGCCAGCAGGACGGGACAGGGGGCGAACACTGAAGCTTTCTTT
CDR3 protein: CASRTGQGANTEAFF

D gene: TRBD1
clone size: few
V gene: TRBV20-1
J gene: TRBJ2-5
CDR3 DNA: TGCAGTGCAACCGGGACAGGGGGTGCAGAGACCCAGTACTTC
CDR3 protein: CSATGTGGAETQYF

D gene: .
clone size: many
V gene: TRBV12-3/TRBV12-4
J gene: TRBJ1-2
CDR3 DNA: TGTGCCAGCAGCTACAGGGCGGGCTATGGCTACACCTTC
CDR3 protein: CASSYRAGYGYTF

D gene: TRBD2
clone size: .
V gene: TRBV7-6
J gene: TRBJ2-3
CDR3 DNA: TGTGCCAGCAGCTTAGCCGGCGGGGGGGTGGATACGCAGTATTTT
CDR3 protein: CASSLAGGGVDTQYF

D gene: TRBD2
clone size: .
V gene: TRBV6-1
J gene: TRBJ2-1
CDR3 DNA: TGTGCCAGCAGAAAACTAGCGTCCCCAAGCAATGAGCAGTTCTTC
CDR3 protein: CASRKLASPSNEQFF

D gene: .
clone size: few
V gene: TRBV7-9
J gene: TRBJ1-6
CDR3 DNA: TGTGCCAGCACCCCACAGGGAAGAGAATCACCCCTCCACTTT
CDR3 protein: CASTPQGRESPLHF

D gene: TRBD2
clone size: .
V gene: TRBV20-1
J gene: TRBJ2-1
CDR3 DNA: TGCAGTGCCGCTGGGACTACCTTACCGAGCTCCTACAATGAGCAGTTCTTC
CDR3 protein: CSAAGTTLPSSYNEQFF

D gene: .
clone size: .
V gene: TRBV20-1
J gene: TRBJ1-2
CDR3 DNA: TGCAGTGCTAGAGATCAGGGAATTGGCTATGGCTACACCTTC
CDR3 protein: CSARDQGIGYGYTF

D gene: .
clone size: .
V gene: TRBV7-3
J gene: TRBJ2-2
CDR3 DNA: TGTGCCAGCAGCTTGATTAGCGGAGCTGCGAACACCGGGGAGCTGTTTTTT
CDR3 protein: CASSLISGAANTGELFF